This T cell receptor beta chain is drawn from a study of blood T cells in healthy people across ages. General study results and limits: Donor CMV infection status was unknown, possibly confounding age-related changes in expanded clonotypes. Unsorted PBMC input precluded a conclusive naive versus antigen-experienced comparison.

This clonotype was picked up many times. Its matching antigen is unknown. A second PCR of 7 to 11 cycles used a sample-barcoded 5' primer and a J-beta primer mix. Each TCR beta cDNA got a 12-nucleotide random molecular identifier. TCRdb analysed the 5' RACE reads with MiXCR anew, one entry per CDR3 protein. The sample has hundreds of thousands of distinct CDR3 sequences, approximately 31% seen once. CDR1 and CDR2 from the germline V gene are SQVTM and ANQGSEA. Losses at the gene ends were 7 bases for V and 5 bases for J; bases not matched to a gene: 5. This CDR3 spans 12 amino acids. Healthy Caucasian individuals from Russia aged roughly 6 to 100 served as donors.

The specimen sequenced was blood. The V gene is TRBV29-1, the J gene TRBJ2-5, with TRBD1 matching over 9 bases. The receptor was derived from an elderly woman in good health. The CDR3: CSAVQGAETQYF. DNA of the CDR3: TGCAGCGCAGTACAGGGGGCCGAGACCCAGTACTTC. The full variable domain, its missing parts supplied by reference TRBV29-1 and TRBJ2-5, is SAVISQKPSRDICQRGTSLTIQCQVDSQVTMMFWYRQQPGQSLTLIATANQGSEATYESGFVIDKFPISRPNLTFSTLTVSNMSPEDSSIYLCSAVQGAETQYFGPGTRLLVL.